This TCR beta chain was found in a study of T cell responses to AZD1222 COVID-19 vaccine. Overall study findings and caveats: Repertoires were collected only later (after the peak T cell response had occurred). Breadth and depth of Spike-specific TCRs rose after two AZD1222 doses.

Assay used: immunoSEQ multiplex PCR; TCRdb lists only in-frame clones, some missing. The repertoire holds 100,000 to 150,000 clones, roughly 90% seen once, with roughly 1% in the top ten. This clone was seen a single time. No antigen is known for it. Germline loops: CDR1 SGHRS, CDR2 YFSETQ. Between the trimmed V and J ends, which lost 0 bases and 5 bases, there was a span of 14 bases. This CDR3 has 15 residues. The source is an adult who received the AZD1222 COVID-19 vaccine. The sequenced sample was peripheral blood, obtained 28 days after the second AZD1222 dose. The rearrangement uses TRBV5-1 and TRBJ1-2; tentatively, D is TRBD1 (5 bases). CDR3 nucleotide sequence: TGCGCCAGCAGCTTGGACTGGCAGGGAGGGTATGGCTACACCTTC. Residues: CASSLDWQGGYGYTF.